The rows below give T cell receptor beta chains drawn from one sample of a study of CD8 T cells in ankylosing spondylitis. TCRdb fed the 5' RACE reads into MiXCR, producing one record per CDR3 protein. The table includes approximately 45,000 distinct CDR3 sequences, 9.5% to 11% detected once. The sequencing sample was made of blood, either unsorted or a sorted T cell fraction (not recorded which). Receptors originate from a male donor with ankylosing spondylitis or in good health (not recorded which). The CDR3 runs from the conserved cysteine through the conserved F or W. Fields, in order: J gene, V gene, D gene, clone size, CDR3 protein, CDR3 DNA. D genes are given only for firm matches. Rows give clone size only sometimes, using once, few, many, or a class for an expanded clone.

J gene: TRBJ1-2; V gene: TRBV12-3/TRBV12-4; D gene: -; clone size: many; CDR3 protein: CASSLRDHGYTF; CDR3 DNA: TGTGCCAGCAGCCTCCGGGACCATGGCTACACCTTC
J gene: TRBJ1-5; V gene: TRBV7-8; D gene: -; clone size: many; CDR3 protein: CASSVVANQPQHF; CDR3 DNA: TGTGCCAGCAGTGTGGTGGCGAATCAGCCCCAGCATTTT
J gene: TRBJ2-2; V gene: TRBV5-1; D gene: -; clone size: many; CDR3 protein: CASSLVQGNTGELFF; CDR3 DNA: TGCGCCAGCAGCTTGGTTCAGGGGAACACCGGGGAGCTGTTTTTT
J gene: TRBJ2-1; V gene: TRBV7-9; D gene: TRBD1; clone size: many; CDR3 protein: CASSFRQGEVNEQFF; CDR3 DNA: TGTGCCAGCAGCTTCAGACAGGGGGAAGTCAATGAGCAGTTCTTC
J gene: TRBJ1-6; V gene: TRBV5-1; D gene: -; clone size: many; CDR3 protein: CASSSGRNNSPLHF; CDR3 DNA: TGCGCCAGCAGCTCGGGACGGAATAATTCACCCCTCCACTTT
J gene: TRBJ2-2; V gene: TRBV7-9; D gene: -; clone size: -; CDR3 protein: CASSFRGLTNTGELFF; CDR3 DNA: TGTGCCAGCAGCTTCCGGGGGCTAACTAACACCGGGGAGCTGTTTTTT
J gene: TRBJ2-7; V gene: TRBV4-1; D gene: -; clone size: many; CDR3 protein: CASSQEGRGRGASEQYF; CDR3 DNA: TGCGCCAGCAGCCAAGAAGGGAGAGGGAGAGGGGCAAGCGAGCAGTACTTC
J gene: TRBJ1-2; V gene: TRBV6-6; D gene: -; clone size: many; CDR3 protein: CASIRDRDYGYTF; CDR3 DNA: TGTGCCAGCATCCGGGACCGGGACTATGGCTACACCTTC
J gene: TRBJ2-3; V gene: TRBV3-1; D gene: TRBD2; clone size: many; CDR3 protein: CASSPTSRTDTQYF; CDR3 DNA: TGTGCCAGCAGCCCGACTAGCCGAACAGATACGCAGTATTTT
J gene: TRBJ1-5; V gene: TRBV6-1; D gene: TRBD1; clone size: many; CDR3 protein: CASRFPGGYGNQPQHF; CDR3 DNA: TGTGCCAGCAGATTCCCAGGGGGTTACGGCAATCAGCCCCAGCATTTT
J gene: TRBJ2-2; V gene: TRBV12-3/TRBV12-4; D gene: TRBD1; clone size: many; CDR3 protein: CASSVDRGFTGELFF; CDR3 DNA: TGTGCCAGCAGTGTGGACAGGGGATTCACCGGGGAGCTGTTTTTT
J gene: TRBJ1-5; V gene: TRBV5-6; D gene: -; clone size: many; CDR3 protein: CASSPGRRNQPQHF; CDR3 DNA: TGTGCCAGCAGCCCGGGACGTCGCAATCAGCCCCAGCATTTT
J gene: TRBJ1-3; V gene: TRBV29-1; D gene: -; clone size: -; CDR3 protein: CSVGGTPGNTIYF; CDR3 DNA: TGCAGCGTTGGGGGCACCCCTGGAAACACCATATATTTT
J gene: TRBJ1-2; V gene: TRBV12-3/TRBV12-4; D gene: -; clone size: few; CDR3 protein: CASSPRDSYGYTF; CDR3 DNA: TGTGCCAGCAGTCCACGGGACTCCTATGGCTACACCTTC
J gene: TRBJ2-3; V gene: TRBV29-1; D gene: -; clone size: many; CDR3 protein: CSVEDPDSLFTKDTQYF; CDR3 DNA: TGCAGCGTTGAAGATCCTGACAGCCTATTTACTAAAGATACGCAGTATTTT